This is a list of T cell receptor beta chains from one sample in a study of blood T cell repertoires in COVID-19. TCRdb keeps only in-frame clones here, not all; method: immunoSEQ multiplex PCR. The table shows around 140,000 clones, with about 80% occurring only once. Sequencing was performed on PBMCs or T cells enriched from blood (not recorded which). These receptors all stem from a woman in her 50s who had recovered from COVID-19. Each CDR3 is given with its conserved first and last residue. A D gene is named only where the DNA matches it firmly. Size is stated for part of the rows, as once, few or many counts, or as a class when the clone is expanded.

>-|13|TRBV12-3/TRBV12-4|-|TRBJ2-2
CASSRASTGELFF
TGTGCCAGCAGCAGGGCCAGCACCGGGGAGCTGTTTTTT
>TRBD2|15|TRBV19|few|TRBJ2-7
CASSIVAGGTYEQYF
TGTGCCAGTAGTATAGTGGCGGGGGGCACCTACGAGCAGTACTTC
>-|13|TRBV5-1|-|TRBJ1-2
CASSLDRVEGYTF
TGCGCCAGCAGCTTGGACAGGGTGGAAGGCTACACCTTC
>-|15|TRBV6-5|-|TRBJ1-4
CASSSPGATNEKLFF
TGTGCCAGCAGTTCCCCGGGAGCAACTAATGAAAAACTGTTTTTT
>TRBD1|12|TRBV18|few|TRBJ1-2
CASSPTGDGYTF
TGTGCCAGCTCACCGACAGGGGATGGCTACACCTTC
>TRBD1|17|TRBV5-1|-|TRBJ1-2
CASSPPGDRGRRYGYTF
TGCGCCAGCAGTCCCCCTGGGGACAGGGGGCGCCGGTATGGCTACACCTTC
>-|14|TRBV11-2|few|TRBJ1-2
CASSLDQGSYGYTF
TGTGCCAGCAGCTTAGATCAGGGTAGCTATGGCTACACCTTC
>TRBD1|17|TRBV6-2/TRBV6-3|-|TRBJ1-4
CASSSDRAGQPFGKLFF
TGTGCCAGCAGCTCAGACAGGGCGGGCCAGCCCTTCGGAAAACTGTTTTTT
>-|12|TRBV28|once|TRBJ2-7
CASSLENYEQYF
TGTGCCAGCAGTTTAGAGAACTACGAGCAGTACTTC
>-|18|TRBV6-2/TRBV6-3|-|TRBJ2-1
CASSYSTPRADSYNEQFF
TGTGCCAGCAGTTACTCGACCCCCAGGGCGGACTCCTACAATGAGCAGTTCTTC
>-|15|TRBV14|-|TRBJ2-4
CASSLLQGAKNIQYF
TGTGCCAGCAGCTTACTCCAGGGGGCCAAAAACATTCAGTACTTC
>TRBD1|16|TRBV27|-|TRBJ2-2
CASRLYGQGGTGELFF
TGTGCCAGCAGATTATACGGACAGGGTGGCACCGGGGAGCTGTTTTTT
>TRBD1|13|TRBV12-3/TRBV12-4|-|TRBJ1-1
CASSTGGGTEAFF
TGTGCCAGCAGTACAGGGGGAGGGACTGAAGCTTTCTTT
>-|16|TRBV7-2|-|TRBJ2-7
CASSPGHQRSSYEQYF
TGTGCCAGCAGCCCCGGCCATCAGCGGAGCTCCTACGAGCAGTACTTC
>-|15|TRBV7-3|few|TRBJ2-3
CASSFGGGWGDTQYF
TGTGCCAGCAGCTTCGGCGGGGGCTGGGGAGATACGCAGTATTTT
>-|15|TRBV19|-|TRBJ1-4
CASNPQGGSGEKLFF
TGTGCCAGTAATCCTCAAGGGGGAAGCGGTGAAAAACTGTTTTTT
>-|12|TRBV13|-|TRBJ1-3
CASSSPTRTIYF
TGTGCCAGCAGTTCCCCGACTCGGACCATATATTTT
>TRBD2|16|TRBV3-1/TRBV3-2|-|TRBJ2-1
CASSRGLAGVGNEQFF
TGTGCCAGCAGCCGGGGACTAGCGGGAGTAGGCAATGAGCAGTTCTTC
>-|14|TRBV10-3|few|TRBJ2-3
CAIRRGGNTDTQYF
TGTGCCATCAGGAGGGGCGGGAACACAGATACGCAGTATTTT
>TRBD1|13|TRBV12-3/TRBV12-4|-|TRBJ1-5
CASSLYRGQPQHF
TGTGCCAGCAGTTTGTACAGGGGACAGCCCCAGCATTTT
>-|14|TRBV9|once|TRBJ2-1
CASSVEAGWNEQFF
TGTGCCAGCAGCGTAGAGGCAGGGTGGAATGAGCAGTTCTTC
>-|13|TRBV6-5|-|TRBJ2-7
CASRSQGGYEQYF
TGTGCCAGCAGGAGCCAGGGGGGTTACGAGCAGTACTTC
>-|12|TRBV19|-|TRBJ1-1
CASNPGGTEAFF
TGTGCCAGTAATCCGGGGGGCACTGAAGCTTTCTTT
>-|13|TRBV30|-|TRBJ1-1
CAWMEGQGSEAFF
TGTGCCTGGATGGAGGGGCAAGGATCTGAAGCTTTCTTT
>TRBD2|15|TRBV14|-|TRBJ2-1
CASSPRLAGGYEQFF
TGTGCCAGCAGCCCCCGACTAGCGGGAGGGTATGAGCAGTTCTTC
>-|14|TRBV3-1/TRBV3-2|few|TRBJ2-1
CASSQGTVYNEQFF
TGTGCCAGCAGCCAAGGGACAGTTTACAATGAGCAGTTCTTC
>-|13|TRBV2|-|TRBJ1-5
CASTRLSNQPQHF
TGTGCCAGCACCAGACTGAGCAATCAGCCCCAGCATTTT
>TRBD2|15|TRBV6-4|-|TRBJ2-2
CASSRTSGNTGELFF
TGTGCCAGCAGTAGGACTAGCGGGAACACCGGGGAGCTGTTTTTT
>-|17|TRBV7-9|-|TRBJ2-6
CASTPKGQTSGANVLTF
TGTGCCAGCACCCCGAAGGGACAAACCTCTGGGGCCAACGTCCTGACTTTC
>TRBD2|15|TRBV6-5|-|TRBJ2-7
CASSRLAGEDYEQYF
TGTGCCAGCAGTCGACTAGCGGGAGAGGACTACGAGCAGTACTTC
>TRBD2|18|TRBV29-1|-|TRBJ2-1
CSVEDLGTSGSAYNEQFF
TGCAGCGTTGAAGATTTGGGGACTAGCGGGAGCGCCTACAATGAGCAGTTCTTC
>-|13|TRBV30|-|TRBJ1-6
CAWTYPRGASLHF
TGTGCCTGGACTTACCCCCGGGGGGCGTCCCTCCACTTT
>TRBD1|13|TRBV5-5|-|TRBJ2-7
CASSPGQNYEQYF
TGTGCCAGCAGCCCGGGACAGAACTACGAGCAGTACTTC
>-|13|TRBV2|-|TRBJ1-1
CASSPRTLAEAFF
TGTGCCAGCAGTCCCCGGACATTAGCTGAAGCTTTCTTT
>TRBD1|17|TRBV11-3|-|TRBJ1-1
CASSFRTGRIRATVAFF
TGTGCCAGCAGCTTCCGGACAGGGAGAATCCGTGCGACCGTAGCTTTCTTT